The TCR beta chain under discussion was sequenced for a study of T-cell reconstitution after alpha-beta-depleted transplantation in children (dated by TCRdb to about 2016). Background on the whole study: The study quantitatively tracked T-cell immune reconstitution after TCRalphabeta/CD19-depleted allogeneic hematopoietic cell transplantation in children using TCR repertoire profiling.

The receptor library was made with PCR. The reads were generated on an Illumina HiSeq 2500. To normalize quantification of the TCRbeta repertoire, the TCR libraries were built with molecular barcoding that relied on unique molecular identifiers. Clones were called with MiXCR by TCRdb after fastp trimmed the public reads at Q25, and only in-frame beta chains were retained. CDR3 protein sequences are deduplicated, and each keeps its most common genes and DNA. The sample table lists nearly 250,000 distinct CDR3 sequences, approximately 8% of them with a count of one. Approximately 6% of the sample is held by the ten biggest clonotypes. In light of the paper, this sample's treatment or condition label describes: allogeneic hematopoietic cell transplantation with graft depleted of TCRalphabeta T cells and CD19 B cells. The children who served as transplant recipients had been given grafts of TCRalphabeta/CD19-depleted allogeneic hematopoietic cells.

Trimming leaves V shorter by 6 bases and J shorter by 1 base, with the junction holding 13 bases beyond the gene matches. The germline V gene sets CDR1 to ENHRY and CDR2 to SYGVKD. Including cysteine and phenylalanine, the CDR3 has 17 amino acids. CDR3 DNA only is kept here, 51 bases in frame from base 1. This clonotype was detected many times. Its recognized antigen is unknown. Base qualities were left out, and no much larger clone turns up one base away. The research as a whole found: The apparently early recovery of alphabetaT-cell counts about two months after transplant reportedly depended on only several hundred rapidly expanded clones that came from non-depleted graft cells. In some patients, the high TCRbeta diversity seen at day 60 was put down to recipient T cells and intrathymic progenitors that had survived conditioning. Hyperexpanded clone frequencies declined over subsequent months; after one year, T-cell counts and TCRbeta diversity were mostly attributed to newly produced T cells.

Rearrangement joined TRBV10-3 to TRBJ2-7; TRBD1 matches 9 bases in the middle. The sequence came from a male patient younger than 18 who had a stem cell transplant for acute lymphoblastic leukemia, so the T cells may come from the graft donor. The input for sequencing was PBMCs, mostly from graft donor cells, taken 180 days after TCRalphabeta/CD19-depleted stem cell transplant. DNA sequence: TGTGCCATCAGCCGGTTGGGGGACAGGGCCGAATCCTACGAGCAGTACTTC. It specifies CAISRLGDRAESYEQYF.